This T cell receptor (beta chain) was found in a study of radiotherapy plus CTLA-4 blockade in lung cancer. Study information: Disease control was present in roughly 29% of patients, and objective responses in more than 15%. Study outcomes and limitations: Researchers report tumor-derived TCR clones expanding in blood after radiotherapy plus ipilimumab. Reports identified early blood T cell clone dynamics, with interferon-beta, as the best response predictor.

Generated by immunoSEQ multiplex PCR, the TCRdb table keeps only in-frame clones and is missing some. The data show 70,000 to 90,000 clones, more than 75% seen once. Patients with chemo-refractory metastatic non-small-cell lung cancer received focal radiation plus CTLA-4 blockade with ipilimumab. Regarding this clone: What it binds is not known.

The germline V gene has CDR1 ENHRY and CDR2 SYGVKD. The CDR3 loop spans 14 amino acids. The receptor comes from a human donor with non-small cell lung cancer who had a complete response to radiotherapy plus ipilimumab. This chain connects TRBV10-3 to TRBJ2-5; D assignment may be TRBD1 or TRBD2 (5 bases each). The J call could be wrong; TRBJ2-7 is a better fit for the DNA end. The input for sequencing was peripheral blood, taken from a patient treated with radiotherapy plus ipilimumab. CDR3 in amino acids: CAISARAGGYEQYF. In DNA form, the CDR3 reads TGTGCCATCAGTGCCAGGGCGGGCGGCTACGAGCAGTACTTC.